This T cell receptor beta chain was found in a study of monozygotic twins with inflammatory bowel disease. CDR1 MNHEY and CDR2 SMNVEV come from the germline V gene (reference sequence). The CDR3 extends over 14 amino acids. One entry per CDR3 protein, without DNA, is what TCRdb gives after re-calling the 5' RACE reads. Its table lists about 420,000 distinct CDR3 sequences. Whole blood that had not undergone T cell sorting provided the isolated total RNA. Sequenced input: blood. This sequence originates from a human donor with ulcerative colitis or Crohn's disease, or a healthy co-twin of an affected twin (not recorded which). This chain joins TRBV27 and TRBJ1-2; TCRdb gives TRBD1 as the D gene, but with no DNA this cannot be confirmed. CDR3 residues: CASRLFGGDYGYTF.